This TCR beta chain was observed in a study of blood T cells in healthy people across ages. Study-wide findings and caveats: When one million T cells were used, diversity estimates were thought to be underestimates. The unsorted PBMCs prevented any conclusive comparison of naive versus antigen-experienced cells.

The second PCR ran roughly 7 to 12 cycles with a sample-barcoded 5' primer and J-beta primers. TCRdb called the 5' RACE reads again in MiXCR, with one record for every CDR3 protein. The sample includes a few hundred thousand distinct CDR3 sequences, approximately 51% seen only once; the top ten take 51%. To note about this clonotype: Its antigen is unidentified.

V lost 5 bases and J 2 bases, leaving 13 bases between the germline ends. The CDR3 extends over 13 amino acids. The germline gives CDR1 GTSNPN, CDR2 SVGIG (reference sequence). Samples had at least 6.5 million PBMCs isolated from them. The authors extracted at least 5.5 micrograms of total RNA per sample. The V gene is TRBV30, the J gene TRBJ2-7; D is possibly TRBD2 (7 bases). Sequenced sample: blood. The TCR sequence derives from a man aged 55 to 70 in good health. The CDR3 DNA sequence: TGTGCCTGGGGGGGGGCCGCCCCCTACGAGCAGTACTTC. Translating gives CAWGGAAPYEQYF. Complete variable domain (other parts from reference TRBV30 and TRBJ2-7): SQTIHQWPATLVQPVGSPLSLECTVEGTSNPNLYWYRQAAGRGLQLLFYSVGIGQISSEVPQNLSASRPQDRQFILSSKKLLLSDSGFYLCAWGGAAPYEQYFGPGTRLTVT.